This T cell receptor (beta chain) was observed in a study of cytomegalovirus exposure and HLA in healthy donors. The PCR was carried out with 60 Vbeta primers and 13 Jbeta primers. Repertoires were generated with immunoSEQ multiplex PCR, while TCRdb's copy carries only in-frame clones and drops some. The sample includes about 84,000 clones, around three fifths of them seen just once. The study's findings and limits: Owing to their indistinguishability, certain V segments, notably TRBV6-2 and TRBV6-3, were excluded. A later analysis linked a missense DCLRE1C variant to TCR beta V- and J-gene trimming.

This clone turned up a few times. Antigen specificity is unknown. As for the donors, each was a healthy bone marrow donor. CDR3 length equals 13 residues. Germline V CDR1 and CDR2: SNHLY, FYNNEI. The V end was cut by 3 bases, the J end by 4 bases, with 9 bases between. The sequence derives from a woman between 35 and 50 years old in good health and CMV-seropositive. Sample: PBMCs. The V gene is TRBV2, the J gene TRBJ1-1, with a tentative D call TRBD1 (6 bases). The CDR3 sequence is CASSDRGGTEAFF. Here the CDR3 DNA reads TGTGCCAGCAGTGACAGGGGTGGCACTGAAGCTTTCTTT.